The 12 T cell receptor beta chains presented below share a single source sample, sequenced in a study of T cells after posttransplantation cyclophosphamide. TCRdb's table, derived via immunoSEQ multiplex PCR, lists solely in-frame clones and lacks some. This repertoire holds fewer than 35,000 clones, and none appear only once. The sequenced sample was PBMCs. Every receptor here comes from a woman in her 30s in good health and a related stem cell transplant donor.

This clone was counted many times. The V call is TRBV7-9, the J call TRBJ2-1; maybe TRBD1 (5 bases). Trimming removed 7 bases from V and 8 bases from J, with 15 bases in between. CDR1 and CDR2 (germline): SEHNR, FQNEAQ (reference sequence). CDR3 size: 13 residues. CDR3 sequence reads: CASTPKGPHEQFF. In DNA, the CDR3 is TGTGCCAGCACCCCCAAGGGGCCCCATGAGCAGTTCTTC.

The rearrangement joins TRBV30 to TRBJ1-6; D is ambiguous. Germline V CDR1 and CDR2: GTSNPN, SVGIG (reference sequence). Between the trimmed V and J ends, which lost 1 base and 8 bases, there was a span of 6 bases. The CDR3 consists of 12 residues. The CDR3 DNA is TGTGCCTGGAGTGACCGGGATTCACCCCTCCACTTT. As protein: CAWSDRDSPLHF. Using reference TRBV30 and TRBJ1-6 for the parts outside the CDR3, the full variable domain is SQTIHQWPATLVQPVGSPLSLECTVEGTSNPNLYWYRQAAGRGLQLLFYSVGIGQISSEVPQNLSASRPQDRQFILSSKKLLLSDSGFYLCAWSDRDSPLHFGNGTRLTVT.

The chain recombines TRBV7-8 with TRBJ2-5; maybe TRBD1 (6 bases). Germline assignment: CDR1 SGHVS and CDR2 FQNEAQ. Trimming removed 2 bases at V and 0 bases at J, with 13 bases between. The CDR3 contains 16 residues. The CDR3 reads CASSLYRDKNQETQYF. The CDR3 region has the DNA TGTGCCAGCAGCTTATACCGGGACAAGAACCAAGAGACCCAGTACTTC.

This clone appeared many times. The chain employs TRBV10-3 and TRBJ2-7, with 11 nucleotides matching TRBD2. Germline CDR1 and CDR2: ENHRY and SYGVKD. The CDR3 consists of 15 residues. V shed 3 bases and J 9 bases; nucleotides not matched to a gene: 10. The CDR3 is CAISETSGGAIWQYF. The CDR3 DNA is TGTGCCATCAGTGAAACTAGCGGGGGAGCCATATGGCAGTACTTC.

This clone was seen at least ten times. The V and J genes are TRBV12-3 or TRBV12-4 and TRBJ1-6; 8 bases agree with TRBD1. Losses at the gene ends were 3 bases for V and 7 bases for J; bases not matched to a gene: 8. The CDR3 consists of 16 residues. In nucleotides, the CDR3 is TGTGCCAGCAGTTTTTTACTGACAGGGGTAAATTCACCCCTCCACTTT. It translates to CASSFLLTGVNSPLHF.

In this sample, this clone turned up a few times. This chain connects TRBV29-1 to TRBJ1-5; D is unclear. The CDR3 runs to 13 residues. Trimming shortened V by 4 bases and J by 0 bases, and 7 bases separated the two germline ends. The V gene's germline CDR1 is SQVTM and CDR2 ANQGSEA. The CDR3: CSVGDGSNQPQHF. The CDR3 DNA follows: TGCAGCGTTGGCGATGGTAGCAATCAGCCCCAGCATTTT.

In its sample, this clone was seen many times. The CDR3 protein is CASSPETRMNTEAFF. The CDR3 coding sequence is TGTGCCAGCAGTCCAGAAACACGAATGAACACTGAAGCTTTCTTT. The genes are TRBV6-6 and TRBJ1-1; the D is unclear. CDR3 length: 15 residues. The germline CDR1 and CDR2 sequences are MNHNY and SVGAGI (reference sequence). The V end lost 5 bases, the J end lost 0 bases, and 13 bases lay between the germline ends.

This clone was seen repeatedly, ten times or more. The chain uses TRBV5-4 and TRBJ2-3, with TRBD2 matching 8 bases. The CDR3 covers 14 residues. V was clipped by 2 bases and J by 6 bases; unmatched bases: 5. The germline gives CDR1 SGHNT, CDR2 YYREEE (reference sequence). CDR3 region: CASSLSAGADTQYF. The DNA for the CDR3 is TGTGCCAGCAGCTTATCAGCGGGGGCGGATACGCAGTATTTT.

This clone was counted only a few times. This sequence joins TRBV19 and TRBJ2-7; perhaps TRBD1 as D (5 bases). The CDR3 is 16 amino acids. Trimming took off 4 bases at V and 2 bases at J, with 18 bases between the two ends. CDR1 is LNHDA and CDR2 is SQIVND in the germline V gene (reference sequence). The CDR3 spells CASSNLGAGNAYEQYF. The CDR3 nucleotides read TGTGCCAGTAGTAACCTAGGGGCAGGGAACGCCTACGAGCAGTACTTC.

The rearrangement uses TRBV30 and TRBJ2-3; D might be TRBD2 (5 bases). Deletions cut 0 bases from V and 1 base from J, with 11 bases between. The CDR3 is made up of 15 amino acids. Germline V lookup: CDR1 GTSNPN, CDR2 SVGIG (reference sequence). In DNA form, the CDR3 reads TGTGCCTGGAGTGTAGGCGGACTCCGCACAGATACGCAGTATTTT. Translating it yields CAWSVGGLRTDTQYF.

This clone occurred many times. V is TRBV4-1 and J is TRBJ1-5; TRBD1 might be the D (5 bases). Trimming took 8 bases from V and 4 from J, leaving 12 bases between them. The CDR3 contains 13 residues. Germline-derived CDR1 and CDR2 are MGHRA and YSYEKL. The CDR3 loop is CASAGGWNQPQHF. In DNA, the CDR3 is TGCGCCAGCGCGGGGGGTTGGAATCAGCCCCAGCATTTT.

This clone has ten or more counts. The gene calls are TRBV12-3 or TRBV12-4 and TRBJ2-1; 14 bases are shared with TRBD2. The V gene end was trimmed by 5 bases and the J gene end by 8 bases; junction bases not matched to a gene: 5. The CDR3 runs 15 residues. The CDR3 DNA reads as TGTGCCAGCAGTCCGACTAGCGGGGGGGGTGATGAGCAGTTCTTC. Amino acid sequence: CASSPTSGGGDEQFF.